This is a list of T cell receptor beta chains from one sample in a study of blood T cell repertoires in COVID-19. Method: immunoSEQ multiplex PCR; TCRdb's copy keeps in-frame clones and lacks some. The sample gives around 170,000 clones, around 84% of which show up once; around 6.6% is in the top ten. Sequencing was carried out using peripheral blood. Receptor source: a man in his fifties or sixties with active or convalescent COVID-19. Both conserved end residues are part of each CDR3. D genes are given only for firm matches. Size tells how often a clone was seen (once, few, many) or the class of an expanded clone, and some rows leave it out.

TRBD2	TRBV20-1	TRBJ2-5	NA	TGCAGTGCTAGTCGGGAGGGAGGGCCAGGGGAGACCCAGTACTTC	CSASREGGPGETQYF
NA	TRBV7-2	TRBJ2-5	NA	TGTGCCAGCAGCCCCCCCCTAGATGAGACCCAGTACTTC	CASSPPLDETQYF
NA	TRBV7-9	TRBJ1-3	NA	TGTGCCAGCAGCTCCCTCCTGAGACAGGCCGGAAACACCATATATTTT	CASSSLLRQAGNTIYF
NA	TRBV5-1	TRBJ1-1	NA	TGCGCCAGCAGCACCAGGGGTACCACTGAAGCTTTCTTT	CASSTRGTTEAFF
TRBD1	TRBV11-3	TRBJ1-4	once	TGTGCCAGCAGCAGATGGACAGGGGGCGGTGAAAAACTGTTTTTT	CASSRWTGGGEKLFF
NA	TRBV5-1	TRBJ2-5	NA	TGCGCCAGCAGCTTGACTAGAAGGGGGGAGACCCAGTACTTC	CASSLTRRGETQYF
NA	TRBV4-2	TRBJ2-7	few	TGTGCCAGCAGCCAAGGTCAGGGGACCTACGAGCAGTACTTC	CASSQGQGTYEQYF
NA	TRBV7-9	TRBJ1-5	NA	TGTGCCAGCAGCGCGAGCAGGGGTTGGGATCAGCCCCAGCATTTT	CASSASRGWDQPQHF
TRBD1	TRBV5-4	TRBJ2-7	NA	TGTGCCAGCAGCTTGGTCCGGGACAGGGCCTACGAGCAGTACTTC	CASSLVRDRAYEQYF
NA	TRBV2	TRBJ1-5	NA	TGTGCCAGCAGGAGAGGGGGGGAGGGAAGCAATCAGCCCCAGCATTTT	CASRRGGEGSNQPQHF
NA	TRBV7-2	TRBJ1-5	NA	TGTGCCAGCAGCCCGGACATGACCACAGGGAATCAGCCCCAGCATTTT	CASSPDMTTGNQPQHF
NA	TRBV7-2	TRBJ2-3	NA	TGTGCCAGCAGCGTCCTCTCTTCCACAGATACGCAGTATTTT	CASSVLSSTDTQYF
NA	TRBV6-5	TRBJ1-6	NA	TGTGCCAGCAGACAATATAATTCACCCCTCCACTTT	CASRQYNSPLHF
NA	TRBV29-1	TRBJ1-5	NA	TGCAGCGTCACAATGGGCAGCAATCAGCCCCAGCATTTT	CSVTMGSNQPQHF
TRBD1	TRBV2	TRBJ1-1	NA	TGTGCCAGCTCTCACAGGGGCGCTGGGATAACTGAAGCTTTCTTT	CASSHRGAGITEAFF
NA	TRBV11-3	TRBJ2-5	NA	TGTGCCAGCAGCTTAGATTTCCCTAGGCGGGAGACCCAGTACTTC	CASSLDFPRRETQYF
NA	TRBV6-5	TRBJ1-4	once	TGTGCCAGCAGGCCACAGCATTATAATGAAAAACTGTTTTTT	CASRPQHYNEKLFF
NA	TRBV27	TRBJ1-6	NA	TGTGCCAGCAGTTTTTATTTTGGAGACTCACCCCTCCACTTT	CASSFYFGDSPLHF
NA	TRBV12-3/TRBV12-4	TRBJ2-3	NA	TGTGCCAGCAGTCAAGATACGCAGTATTTT	CASSQDTQYF
TRBD1	TRBV12-5	TRBJ1-2	NA	TGTGCTAGTGGTTTGCCAAAGGGGGCGTTCTATGGCTACACCTTC	CASGLPKGAFYGYTF
TRBD2	TRBV18	TRBJ2-7	NA	TGTGCCAGCTCCCCAGTGGGAGGGCTGGACGAGCAGTACTTC	CASSPVGGLDEQYF
TRBD1	TRBV5-6	TRBJ1-5	NA	TGTGCCAGCAGCTGGGGGAGAGGGGGCGATGGCAATCAGCCCCAGCATTTT	CASSWGRGGDGNQPQHF
NA	TRBV29-1	TRBJ1-1	NA	TGCAGCGTCCACGACCGGACAGTGAACACTGAAGCTTTCTTT	CSVHDRTVNTEAFF
TRBD2	TRBV4-1	TRBJ2-4	NA	TGCGCCAGCAGCCCGGGAAGAGCGGGGGGGTTAGCCAAAAACATTCAGTACTTC	CASSPGRAGGLAKNIQYF
NA	TRBV25-1	TRBJ1-4	NA	TGTGCCAGCAGTGATTTAGCAACTAATGAAAAACTGTTTTTT	CASSDLATNEKLFF
NA	TRBV5-4	TRBJ2-4	NA	TGTGCCAGCAGCCGCGACAGCACCAGGGACATTCAGTACTTC	CASSRDSTRDIQYF
NA	TRBV4-3	TRBJ1-2	NA	TGCGCCAGCAGCCAAGATATTACCCAGGGGTCGAATGGCTACACCTTC	CASSQDITQGSNGYTF
TRBD1	TRBV30	TRBJ2-7	NA	TGTGCCTGGCACCGGACAGGGAAGTCCTACGAGCAGTACTTC	CAWHRTGKSYEQYF
TRBD1	TRBV19	TRBJ1-2	NA	TGTGCCAGTTCACAGGGGCCCCGTCGAATAACTAACTATGGCTACACCTTC	CASSQGPRRITNYGYTF
NA	TRBV15	TRBJ1-5	NA	TGTGCCACCAGCAGGTTCCGAACGGGGGATCAGCCCCAGCATTTT	CATSRFRTGDQPQHF
NA	TRBV12-3/TRBV12-4	TRBJ1-2	NA	TGTGCCAGCAGTTTGAATAGTGGTTATGGCTACACCTTC	CASSLNSGYGYTF